The rows below give T cell receptor beta chains drawn from one sample of a study of early T cells in non-severe SARS-CoV-2 infection. Each CDR3 protein gets one entry after TCRdb re-called the 5' RACE reads with MiXCR. The table lists some 87,000 distinct CDR3 sequences, roughly 13% of them singletons, with 1.1% in the top ten. Sequences were obtained from whole blood. These receptors were collected from an adult who was a healthcare worker with PCR-confirmed SARS-CoV-2 infection or an uninfected control (not recorded which). CDR3s include the opening cysteine and the closing phenylalanine or tryptophan. The D gene is left open where the match is weak. For some rows the clone size is stated as once, few or many, or as a class when expanded; others skip it.

TRBD1,TRBV12-3/TRBV12-4,many,TRBJ1-2,12,CASSRQGSGYTF,TGTGCCAGCAGTCGACAGGGTAGCGGCTACACCTTC
TRBD1,TRBV27,-,TRBJ2-6,15,CASRRGGVVANVLTF,TGTGCCAGCAGACGAGGGGGCGTAGTGGCCAACGTCCTGACTTTC
-,TRBV21-1,many,TRBJ2-3,16,CASSKDKRGVTDTQYF,TGTGCCAGCAGCAAAGACAAGCGGGGAGTTACAGATACGCAGTATTTT
-,TRBV7-2,few,TRBJ2-3,13,CASSARRTDTQYF,TGTGCCAGCAGCGCGAGAAGAACGGATACGCAGTATTTT
-,TRBV20-1,many,TRBJ1-2,13,CSAPLSLGYGYTF,TGCAGTGCGCCTTTGTCGTTGGGCTATGGCTACACCTTC
-,TRBV2,many,TRBJ1-4,15,CASSDQGTTNEKLFF,TGTGCCAGCAGTGATCAGGGGACAACTAATGAAAAACTGTTTTTT
-,TRBV5-1,few,TRBJ1-1,12,CASGPLNTEAFF,TGCGCCAGCGGCCCCCTGAACACTGAAGCTTTCTTT
-,TRBV27,few,TRBJ2-1,15,CASSSPLTDYNEQFF,TGTGCCAGCAGCTCACCCCTGACAGATTACAATGAGCAGTTCTTC
TRBD1,TRBV27,-,TRBJ2-7,14,CASSIGTGAYEQYF,TGTGCCAGCAGTATCGGGACAGGGGCCTACGAGCAGTACTTC
TRBD1,TRBV23-1,few,TRBJ1-6,17,CATDRPDRGASSSPLHF,TGCGCCACCGACCGCCCGGACAGGGGGGCCTCGAGTTCACCCCTCCACTTT
TRBD2,TRBV7-9,few,TRBJ2-5,15,CASTPKRLAPETQYF,TGTGCCAGCACCCCCAAAAGACTAGCGCCGGAGACCCAGTACTTC
TRBD1,TRBV12-3/TRBV12-4,-,TRBJ1-1,15,CASSPGKGALTEAFF,TGTGCCAGCAGTCCAGGCAAGGGGGCTTTGACTGAAGCTTTCTTT
-,TRBV7-9,-,TRBJ1-6,16,CASSLGGEATRAPLHF,TGTGCCAGCAGCTTAGGGGGAGAGGCTACTCGGGCACCCCTCCACTTT
TRBD1,TRBV6-4,many,TRBJ2-2,16,CASSESGQGNTGELFF,TGTGCCAGCAGTGAAAGCGGACAGGGGAACACCGGGGAGCTGTTTTTT
-,TRBV7-2,many,TRBJ1-2,14,CASSLLAGSSGYTF,TGTGCCAGCAGCTTGTTGGCAGGGAGCTCCGGCTACACCTTC
-,TRBV6-2/TRBV6-3,few,TRBJ2-4,14,CASSYFQRWDIQYF,TGTGCCAGCAGTTACTTTCAAAGGTGGGACATTCAGTACTTC
TRBD2,TRBV20-1,many,TRBJ2-7,14,CSAAVASGFAEQYF,TGCAGTGCGGCAGTGGCTAGCGGATTTGCCGAGCAGTACTTC
-,TRBV12-3/TRBV12-4,few,TRBJ1-3,11,CASSPSHAIYF,TGTGCCAGCAGCCCTAGTCACGCCATATATTTT
-,TRBV6-5,many,TRBJ1-2,14,CASKRGPTNYGYTF,TGTGCCAGCAAAAGGGGACCGACCAACTATGGCTACACCTTC
TRBD1,TRBV28,-,TRBJ2-5,14,CASSTGQPQETQYF,TGTGCCAGCAGTACGGGACAGCCTCAAGAGACCCAGTACTTC
TRBD2,TRBV6-2/TRBV6-3,-,TRBJ2-7,17,CASSYSGLAGRSYEQYF,TGTGCCAGCAGTTACTCGGGACTAGCGGGCCGCTCCTACGAGCAGTACTTC
-,TRBV11-2,few,TRBJ2-7,14,CASSLWGPTYEQYF,TGTGCCAGCAGCTTGTGGGGACCTACCTACGAGCAGTACTTC
TRBD2,TRBV29-1,-,TRBJ2-1,15,CSVGKASGGDNEQFF,TGCAGCGTTGGTAAGGCTAGCGGGGGGGACAATGAGCAGTTCTTC
-,TRBV18,few,TRBJ2-3,14,CASSLILDGDTQYF,TGTGCCAGCTCACTAATTCTAGATGGAGATACGCAGTATTTT
-,TRBV20-1,few,TRBJ2-7,12,CSASAGRYEQYF,TGCAGTGCTAGCGCCGGGCGGTACGAGCAGTACTTC
-,TRBV4-3,many,TRBJ1-1,17,CASSQDAERVMNTEAFF,TGCGCCAGCAGCCAAGATGCAGAAAGGGTTATGAACACTGAAGCTTTCTTT
TRBD2,TRBV5-1,few,TRBJ2-7,15,CASSLELAGTYEQYF,TGCGCCAGCAGCTTGGAGCTAGCGGGAACCTACGAGCAGTACTTC
TRBD1,TRBV28,-,TRBJ2-7,16,CASSSLFMGQGFQQYF,TGTGCCAGCAGCTCACTCTTCATGGGACAGGGTTTCCAGCAGTACTTC
TRBD1,TRBV7-9,-,TRBJ1-1,17,CASSSLRGQTLNTEAFF,TGTGCCAGCAGCTCCTTGAGGGGACAGACCCTAAACACTGAAGCTTTCTTT
-,TRBV9,-,TRBJ2-1,16,CASSHGGGVGYNEQFF,TGTGCCAGCAGCCACGGAGGGGGAGTCGGATACAATGAGCAGTTCTTC
-,TRBV5-1,-,TRBJ1-3,13,CASSRDNGNTIYF,TGCGCCAGCAGCCGGGACAATGGAAACACCATATATTTT
-,TRBV18,few,TRBJ2-7,13,CASSPASEYEQYF,TGTGCCAGCTCACCGGCTAGCGAGTACGAGCAGTACTTC
TRBD2,TRBV27,-,TRBJ2-7,14,CASSLTSGRYEQYF,TGTGCCAGCAGCCTGACTAGCGGGAGGTACGAGCAGTACTTC
-,TRBV4-1,-,TRBJ1-2,13,CASSPRGNYGYTF,TGCGCCAGCAGCCCCCGAGGGAACTATGGCTACACCTTC
TRBD1,TRBV11-2,-,TRBJ2-3,16,CASSYLGTGVADTQYF,TGTGCCAGCAGCTACCTCGGGACAGGGGTGGCAGATACGCAGTATTTT
TRBD2,TRBV6-2/TRBV6-3,few,TRBJ2-7,14,CASRPAGATYEQYF,TGTGCCAGCAGACCAGCGGGGGCCACTTACGAGCAGTACTTC
TRBD1,TRBV29-1,-,TRBJ2-7,15,CSVVDPGGLSYEQYF,TGCAGCGTTGTGGACCCAGGGGGCCTCTCCTACGAGCAGTACTTC